The clone carrying this TCR beta chain was recorded once. Profiling relied on immunoSEQ multiplex PCR, and the TCRdb table lists in-frame clones only, not all of them. The sample lists 35,000 to 55,000 clones, about 90% occurring once. This entry comes from a study of control samples from healthy donors and cancer patients. The V gene's germline CDR1 is LNHDA and CDR2 SQIVND (reference sequence). The CDR3 covers 18 residues. Trimming removed 5 bases from V and 0 bases from J, with 20 bases in between. The specimen sequenced was PBMCs. The clonotype comes from a woman in her sixties with lung cancer. The chain employs TRBV19 and TRBJ1-5; no firm D call. The CDR3 bases are TGTGCCAGTAGTTTCTTTGGAACCACGGGGTATAGCAATCAGCCCCAGCATTTT. This codes for CASSFFGTTGYSNQPQHF.